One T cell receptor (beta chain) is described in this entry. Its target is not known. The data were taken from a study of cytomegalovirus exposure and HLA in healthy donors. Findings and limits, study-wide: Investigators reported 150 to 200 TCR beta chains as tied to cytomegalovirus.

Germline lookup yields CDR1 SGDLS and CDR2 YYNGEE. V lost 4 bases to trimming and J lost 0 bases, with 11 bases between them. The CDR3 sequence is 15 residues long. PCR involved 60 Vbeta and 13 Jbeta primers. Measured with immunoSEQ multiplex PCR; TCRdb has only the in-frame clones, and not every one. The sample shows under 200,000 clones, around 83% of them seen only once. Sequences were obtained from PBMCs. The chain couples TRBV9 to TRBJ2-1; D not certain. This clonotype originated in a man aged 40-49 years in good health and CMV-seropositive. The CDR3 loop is CASSLRLDSYNEQFF. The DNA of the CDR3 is TGTGCCAGCAGCTTACGACTGGACTCCTACAATGAGCAGTTCTTC.